The 25 T cell receptor beta chains listed next were all sequenced from one sample in a study of blood T cell repertoires in COVID-19. Profiled with immunoSEQ multiplex PCR; TCRdb holds only in-frame clones, not every one. The sample shows 60,000 to 70,000 clones, about 91% of them seen only once. The source material was peripheral blood. The receptor set was obtained from a human donor in a cohort sampled during active COVID-19.

The genes are TRBV11-3 and TRBJ2-1; D is uncertain. Germline CDR1 reads SGHNT; CDR2 reads YENEEA. The CDR3 runs to 16 residues. V lost 3 bases and J 0 bases, leaving 12 bases between the germline ends. The CDR3 reads CASSFAGRSSYNEQFF. The CDR3 coding sequence is TGTGCCAGCAGCTTCGCCGGTCGGAGCTCCTACAATGAGCAGTTCTTC.

This clone is a singleton in its sample. V gene TRBV5-1 combines with J gene TRBJ2-7; 7 positions agree with TRBD2. From germline, CDR1 is SGHRS and CDR2 YFSETQ. Unmatched junction bases numbered 11, after V lost 4 bases and J lost 1 base. This CDR3 is built from 16 residues. The CDR3 region is CASSPDVSGESYEQYF. CDR3 bases: TGCGCCAGCAGCCCGGATGTGAGCGGGGAGTCCTACGAGCAGTACTTC. The whole variable domain, filled in from reference TRBV5-1 and TRBJ2-7, reads KAGVTQTPRYLIKTRGQQVTLSCSPISGHRSVSWYQQTPGQGLQFLFEYFSETQRNKGNFPGRFSGRQFSNSRSEMNVSTLELGDSALYLCASSPDVSGESYEQYFGPGTRLTVT.

This clone showed up just once. This chain links TRBV20-1 with TRBJ2-7; D gene ambiguous. The CDR3 has 11 residues. Germline V CDR1 and CDR2: DFQATT, SNEGSKA (reference sequence). V lost 5 bases to trimming and J lost 6 bases, with 11 bases between them. The CDR3, as DNA: TGCAGTGCTGCCCCAGGCGCCGAGCAGTACTTC. This codes for CSAAPGAEQYF.

Here the CDR3 DNA reads TGTGCCAGCAGGGGGGCTAGCCCCTACAATGAGCAGTTCTTC. Residues: CASRGASPYNEQFF. The chain recombines TRBV7-8 with TRBJ2-1; the D gene is possibly TRBD1 (6 bases). The V gene's germline CDR1 is SGHVS and CDR2 FQNEAQ. V was shortened by 6 bases and J by 2 bases, with 11 bases between the two germline ends. The CDR3 consists of 14 residues.

The chain couples TRBV19 to TRBJ2-3; D is unclear. CDR3 length: 14 amino acids. Germline V gene lookup returns CDR1 LNHDA and CDR2 SQIVND (reference sequence). V lost 5 bases to trimming and J lost 3 bases, with 12 bases between them. The CDR3 coding sequence is TGTGCCAGTAGTTACCTACTCGAGACAGATACGCAGTATTTT. This encodes CASSYLLETDTQYF.

Comments on this clone: The sample has other DNA sequences that encode this CDR3 too. The chain links TRBV5-1 to TRBJ2-5; 8 bases match TRBD1. There are 14 residues in the CDR3. Germline-derived CDR1 and CDR2 are SGHRS and YFSETQ. The junction had 0 bases not matched to a gene; V was cut back by 1 base and J by 1 base. The CDR3 region is CASSLTGGQETQYF. DNA of the CDR3: TGCGCCAGCAGCTTGACAGGGGGCCAAGAGACCCAGTACTTC.

V usage is TRBV2 and J usage is TRBJ1-6; 9 bases match TRBD1. With 9 bases clipped from V and 6 bases from J, the junction kept 3 bases outside the gene matches. CDR3 size: 13 residues. Germline assignment: CDR1 SNHLY and CDR2 FYNNEI. The CDR3 region is CARRTGVNSPLHF. The CDR3 DNA follows: TGTGCCAGGCGGACAGGGGTTAATTCACCCCTCCACTTT. Full variable domain (rest looked up from reference TRBV2 and TRBJ1-6): EPEVTQTPSHQVTQMGQEVILRCVPISNHLYFYWYRQILGQKVEFLVSFYNNEISEKSEIFDDQFSVERPDGSNFTLKIRSTKLEDSAMYFCARRTGVNSPLHFGNGTRLTVT.

The V call is TRBV6-2 or TRBV6-3, the J call TRBJ1-2; a possible D gene is TRBD1 (6 bases). The CDR3 runs to 15 residues. Trimming pared 6 bases from V and 8 bases from J, leaving 22 bases between. Germline assignment: CDR1 MNHEY and CDR2 SVGEGT. The CDR3 spells CASSDPGQASRGYTF. The CDR3 coding sequence is TGTGCCAGCAGCGACCCGGGACAAGCAAGTAGGGGCTACACCTTC.

With regard to this clone: One end of the junction fails to match germline, which may point to a read error. The chain has TRBV7-7 and TRBJ2-3; 8 bases match TRBD1. The germline gives CDR1 SSHAT, CDR2 FNYEAQ (reference sequence). CDR3 length: 14 amino acids. The CDR3 DNA reads TGTGCTAGCAGCTTAACAGGGGGAACAGATACGCAGTATTTT. It codes for CASSLTGGTDTQYF.

This chain connects TRBV30 to TRBJ2-1; maybe TRBD2 (5 bases). The germline V gene encodes CDR1 GTSNPN and CDR2 SVGIG (reference sequence). The CDR3 is made up of 12 amino acids. The V end was cut by 3 bases, the J end by 16 bases, with 19 bases between. The CDR3: CAWRVASLRLFF. CDR3 nucleotides: TGTGCCTGGAGAGTGGCTAGCCTCCGTCTATTCTTC.

This chain links TRBV23-1 with TRBJ2-1, with 10 bases fitting TRBD1. TRBV23-1 is assigned to the ORF class and has an uncertain function. The CDR3 totals 18 residues. V lost 2 bases and J lost 1; bases outside the gene matches: 8. This CDR3 is CASSQPPRDRGSYNEQFF. The CDR3 nucleotides are TGCGCCAGCAGTCAACCCCCCCGGGACAGGGGTTCCTACAATGAGCAGTTCTTC.

V gene TRBV5-1 combines with J gene TRBJ1-1, with unresolved D. Germline-derived CDR1 and CDR2 are SGHRS and YFSETQ. Trimming left V 0 bases short and J 4 bases short, with 7 bases between. This CDR3 contains 13 residues. The CDR3, as DNA: TGCGCCAGCAGCTTGGCCGCGGCCACTGAAGCTTTCTTT. It encodes CASSLAAATEAFF.

The genes are TRBV12-3 or TRBV12-4 and TRBJ1-1; D remains ambiguous. V was pared by 1 base and J by 6 bases, with 6 bases between. This CDR3 is 12 amino acids long. The CDR3 loop reads CASSLGTSEAFF. The CDR3, as DNA: TGTGCCAGCAGTTTAGGGACTTCTGAAGCTTTCTTT.

This clone has a single count. The chain couples TRBV2 to TRBJ1-2; no clear D. The CDR3 is made up of 12 amino acids. Germline-derived CDR1 and CDR2 are SNHLY and FYNNEI. With 8 bases removed from V and 4 bases from J, the gap between germline ends came to 11 bases. Here the CDR3 reads CASVGLSYGYTF. In DNA, the CDR3 is TGTGCCAGCGTGGGCCTCTCCTATGGCTACACCTTC. The full variable domain, with the rest looked up from reference TRBV2 and TRBJ1-2, is EPEVTQTPSHQVTQMGQEVILRCVPISNHLYFYWYRQILGQKVEFLVSFYNNEISEKSEIFDDQFSVERPDGSNFTLKIRSTKLEDSAMYFCASVGLSYGYTFGSGTRLTVV.

The chain has TRBV3-1 (or the pseudogene TRBV3-2) and TRBJ1-5, with D tentatively TRBD1 (5 bases). Germline loops: CDR1 LGHDT, CDR2 YNNKEL (reference sequence). The CDR3 totals 15 residues. V dropped 1 base and J dropped 3 bases, with 10 bases sitting between them. The CDR3 nucleotides read TGTGCCAGCAGCCAAGGACAGCCTATCAATCAGCCCCAGCATTTT. Its protein is CASSQGQPINQPQHF.

V usage is TRBV19 and J usage is TRBJ2-5; TRBD1 aligns across 8 bases. The CDR3 has 16 residues. Germline CDR1 LNHDA, CDR2 SQIVND (reference sequence). Trimming removed 4 bases from V and 2 bases from J; junction bases left unmatched: 9. CDR3 sequence reads: CASSTGTGLLQETQYF. The CDR3 DNA follows: TGTGCCAGTAGTACAGGGACAGGTCTTCTACAAGAGACCCAGTACTTC.

This clone was found once. V usage is TRBV5-1 and J usage is TRBJ2-5; maybe TRBD2 (6 bases). V lost 0 bases and J 2 bases, leaving 8 bases between the germline ends. CDR1 and CDR2 from the germline V gene are SGHRS and YFSETQ. This CDR3 is 14 amino acids long. The CDR3 DNA sequence: TGCGCCAGCAGCTTGGCGGGGGAACAAGAGACCCAGTACTTC. Its translation: CASSLAGEQETQYF. Based on the CDR3 plus reference TRBV5-1 and TRBJ2-5, the full variable domain is KAGVTQTPRYLIKTRGQQVTLSCSPISGHRSVSWYQQTPGQGLQFLFEYFSETQRNKGNFPGRFSGRQFSNSRSEMNVSTLELGDSALYLCASSLAGEQETQYFGPGTRLLVL.

This clone was seen only a few times. It is unclear where the CDR3 begins or ends on the DNA, so no DNA is shown, and the CDR3 is as TCRdb lists it. This rearrangement joins TRBV5-1 to TRBJ1-1. The CDR3 length is 14 residues, termini included. Germline V gives CDR1 SGHRS, CDR2 YFSETQ. CDR3: CASSSSGPDTEAFF.

This chain connects TRBV7-2 to TRBJ2-1; 7 bases agree with TRBD2. Trimming took 1 base from V and 4 from J; bases not matched to a gene: 4. The V gene's germline CDR1 is SGHTA and CDR2 FQGNSA. This CDR3 has 15 amino acids. DNA for the CDR3: TGTGCCAGCAGCTTAGATCTTAGCGGGTACAATGAGCAGTTCTTC. Translation: CASSLDLSGYNEQFF. The full variable domain, in which reference TRBV7-2 and TRBJ2-1 provide the parts outside the CDR3, is GAGVSQSPSNKVTEKGKDVELRCDPISGHTALYWYRQSLGQGLEFLIYFQGNSAPDKSGLPSDRFSAERTGGSVSTLTIQRTQQEDSAVYLCASSLDLSGYNEQFFGPGTRLTVL.

V is TRBV6-5 and J is TRBJ2-7, with D maybe TRBD2 (7 bases). The CDR3 runs to 15 residues. Per the germline V gene, CDR1 is MNHEY and CDR2 is SVGAGI. V was shortened by 7 bases and J by 2 bases, with 18 bases between the two germline ends. CDR3 coding DNA: TGTGCCAGCACTCGAGGGGGAGGGATCGCCTACGAGCAGTACTTC. This gives the protein CASTRGGGIAYEQYF.

The chain carries TRBV25-1 and TRBJ2-7, with 11 bases identical to TRBD1. V dropped 6 bases and J dropped 4; count of bases not matched to a gene: 2. Germline V gives CDR1 MGHDK, CDR2 SYGVNS. CDR3 length equals 13 residues. Here the CDR3 reads CASRGTGGYEQYF. Here the CDR3 DNA reads TGTGCCAGCAGGGGGACAGGGGGGTACGAGCAGTACTTC.

This clone was seen a single time. This sequence joins TRBV25-1 and TRBJ1-1, with 9 bases lining up with TRBD1. With 1 base clipped from V and 3 bases from J, the junction kept 9 bases outside the gene matches. Germline assignment: CDR1 MGHDK and CDR2 SYGVNS. CDR3 length: 17 amino acids. CDR3 bases: TGTGCCAGCAGTGAATTTACAGGGGGCGAGGTAGACACTGAAGCTTTCTTT. It specifies CASSEFTGGEVDTEAFF.

This chain links TRBV7-8 with TRBJ2-5; 8 nucleotides align to TRBD1. Trimming took 3 bases from V and 5 from J; bases not matched to a gene: 8. The length of the CDR3 is 15 residues. From germline, CDR1 is SGHVS and CDR2 FQNEAQ. The CDR3 sequence: CASSLTAGGWETQYF. The CDR3 nucleotides are TGTGCCAGCAGCTTGACTGCAGGGGGCTGGGAGACCCAGTACTTC.

The chain uses TRBV19 and TRBJ2-1, with TRBD1 matching over 7 bases. Germline-derived CDR1 and CDR2 are LNHDA and SQIVND (reference sequence). This CDR3 contains 16 residues. The V and J ends lost 5 bases and 0 bases, in that order; junction bases with no gene match: 7. CDR3 coding DNA: TGTGCCAGTAGTTGGAAGGGACAGAGCTCCTACAATGAGCAGTTCTTC. Its protein product is CASSWKGQSSYNEQFF.

The count of this clone is one. This chain links TRBV11-2 with TRBJ2-1, with 10 nucleotides matching TRBD1. The germline CDR1 and CDR2 sequences are SGHAT and FQNNGV. The CDR3 spans 14 residues. V lost 4 bases to trimming and J lost 9 bases; unmatched junction nucleotides: 6. In DNA, the CDR3 is TGTGCCAGCAGCTCCTCGGACAGGGGGGTTGAGCAGTTCTTC. Its translation: CASSSSDRGVEQFF.